The present TCR beta chain was sequenced within a study of blood T cell repertoires in COVID-19. Study in general: The samples span acute and convalescent COVID-19 from the United States, Italy and Spain. Sample material is recorded as cDNA or gDNA derived from T cells, B-cell-depleted T cells, or PBMCs.

The germline CDR1 and CDR2 sequences are MNHEY and SVGAGI. The CDR3 extends over 12 amino acids. Between the trimmed V and J ends, which lost 6 bases and 1 base, there was a span of 7 bases. This clone was observed a single time. Sequencing was performed with immunoSEQ multiplex PCR; in TCRdb, only in-frame clones are kept and a portion is missing. The table lists 200,000 to 250,000 clones, around 86% of them singletons. The chain recombines TRBV6-5 with TRBJ2-7; perhaps TRBD1 as D (5 bases). The receptor's source is a man aged 50 to 60 with acute or convalescent COVID-19. Sequenced sample: peripheral blood. In DNA form, the CDR3 reads TGTGCCAGCAGCTCAGGGTCCTACGAGCAGTACTTC. It yields the protein CASSSGSYEQYF.